The clone carrying this T cell receptor beta chain was observed many times. Its matching antigen is unknown. The sample comes from a study of blood T cells in healthy people across ages. The sample providers were healthy Caucasian people from Russia, aged about 6 to 95. Study results and limitations: PBMCs were not sorted, which prevented a conclusive comparison of naive versus antigen-experienced cells.

With 4 bases clipped from V and 9 bases from J, the junction kept 8 bases outside the gene matches. The CDR3 length is 14 residues. CDR1 ENHRY and CDR2 SYGVKD come from the germline V gene. Through a sample-barcoded 5' primer and a J-beta primer mix, a second PCR was run for 7 to 11 cycles. A minimum of 3 million CDR3-containing paired-end reads was obtained for each sample. TCRdb reprocessed the 5' RACE reads via MiXCR and lists one record per CDR3 protein. The data show 850,000 to 1,300,000 distinct CDR3 sequences, with under 55% seen just once and 15% to 20% held by the top ten. The source is an older woman in good health. Material for sequencing was blood. The chain couples TRBV10-3 to TRBJ2-1; TRBD1 matches at 8 bases. The CDR3, as DNA: TGTGCCATCAGTGTCGGACAGGGTTTAAGTGAGCAGTTCTTC. It yields the protein CAISVGQGLSEQFF.